What follows is one TCR beta chain and its context. Germline V lookup: CDR1 SEHNR, CDR2 FQNEAQ (reference sequence). The CDR3 sequence is 15 residues long. The junction had 7 bases not matched to a gene; V was cut back by 10 bases and J by 1 base. Amplification yielded TCR beta CDR3 regions, with RNA transcripts as the source. The HTBI primer set was used in a first-round RT-PCR of the TCR CDR3. TCRdb re-analysed the multiplex PCR reads in MiXCR, keeping a single row per CDR3 protein. The table includes 500,000 to 650,000 distinct CDR3 sequences, 13% to 15% detected once. Ophthalmopathy cases scored 3 or more on the Clinical Activity Score and 4 or more on NOSPECS grade, with duration below 3 months. These data are taken from a study of T cells in Graves' hyperthyroidism and ophthalmopathy.

Input material: blood. J is TRBJ2-6 and V is TRBV7-9; 7 bases line up with TRBD1. This receptor was taken from a woman aged 50 to 60 with Graves' ophthalmopathy. CDR3 sequence (DNA): TGTGCCACCGGGACAGCCTTATCTGGGGCCAACGTCCTGACTTTC. This codes for CATGTALSGANVLTF.